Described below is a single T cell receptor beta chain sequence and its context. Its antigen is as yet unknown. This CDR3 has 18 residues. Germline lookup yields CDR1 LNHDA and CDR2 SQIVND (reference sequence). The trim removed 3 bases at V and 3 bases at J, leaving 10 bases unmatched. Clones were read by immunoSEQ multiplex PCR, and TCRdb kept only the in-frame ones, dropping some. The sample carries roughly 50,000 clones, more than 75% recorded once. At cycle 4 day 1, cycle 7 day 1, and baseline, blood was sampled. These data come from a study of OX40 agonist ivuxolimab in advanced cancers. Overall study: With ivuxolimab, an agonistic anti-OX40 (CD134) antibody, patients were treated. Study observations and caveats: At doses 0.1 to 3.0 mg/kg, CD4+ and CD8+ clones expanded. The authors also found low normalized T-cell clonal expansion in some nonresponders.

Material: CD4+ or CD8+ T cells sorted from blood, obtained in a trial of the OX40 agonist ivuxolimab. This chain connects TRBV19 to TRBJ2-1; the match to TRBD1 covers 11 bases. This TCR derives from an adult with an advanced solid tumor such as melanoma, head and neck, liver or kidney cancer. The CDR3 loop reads CASSILWADRGHYNEQFF. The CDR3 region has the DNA TGTGCCAGTAGTATTCTATGGGCGGACAGGGGGCACTACAATGAGCAGTTCTTC.